This section outlines one T cell receptor beta chain sequence together with its context. The data derive from a study of technical replicates of blood from a few donors. Generated by immunoSEQ multiplex PCR, the TCRdb table keeps only in-frame clones and is missing some. The table records about 100,000 clones, 95% of them present only once. The ends were cut back, 2 bases at V and 0 bases at J, with 9 bases in the middle. The germline V gene encodes CDR1 SGHDT and CDR2 YYEEEE. This CDR3 contains 15 residues. This sequence originates from a human donor in good health. The rearrangement joins TRBV5-6 to TRBJ2-1; weak D call: TRBD2 (5 bases). The sample taken for sequencing was T cells isolated from PBMCs. The CDR3 spells CASSLGGPSYNEQFF. The CDR3 DNA is TGTGCCAGCAGCTTAGGCGGGCCCTCCTACAATGAGCAGTTCTTC.